The 17 T cell receptor beta chains below come from one sample, sequenced in a study of T cell responses to AZD1222 COVID-19 vaccine. Generated by immunoSEQ multiplex PCR, the TCRdb table keeps only in-frame clones and is missing some. The top ten clones hold approximately 5% of a sample with 120,000 or so clones, approximately 94% of them seen once. The source was peripheral blood, collected 28 days after the second AZD1222 dose. The origin of the receptors is an adult who received the AZD1222 COVID-19 vaccine.

The chain has TRBV13 and TRBJ1-5; possible D gene TRBD1, 5 bases. CDR3 length: 12 amino acids. Trimming took off 1 base at V and 9 bases at J, with 7 bases between the two ends. Germline CDR1 PRHDT, CDR2 FYEKMQ (reference sequence). The CDR3 loop reads CASSLDRGPQHF. The CDR3 DNA is TGTGCCAGCAGCTTAGATAGGGGGCCCCAGCATTTT.

The chain has TRBV7-9 and TRBJ1-4; D perhaps matches TRBD1 (5 bases). Germline-derived CDR1 and CDR2 are SEHNR and FQNEAQ (reference sequence). CDR3 length equals 15 residues. Between the trimmed V and J ends, which lost 1 base and 7 bases, there was a span of 13 bases. As DNA, the CDR3 is TGTGCCAGCAGCTTAGTGACCGGGGGTTTTGAAAAACTGTTTTTT. Protein product: CASSLVTGGFEKLFF.

The V call is TRBV6-5, the J call TRBJ2-7, with 7 bases identical to TRBD2. CDR3 length equals 14 residues. Per germline, CDR1 MNHEY and CDR2 SVGAGI. J lost 3 bases, V lost 8 bases, and 10 bases had no gene match. CDR3 sequence reads: CASAVRERDYEQYF. CDR3 nucleotide sequence: TGTGCCAGCGCCGTAAGGGAGCGGGACTACGAGCAGTACTTC.

Note on this clone: This CDR3 is also generated by other DNA sequences in the sample. This chain joins TRBV5-5 and TRBJ2-5, with no clear D. The length of the CDR3 is 11 residues. The germline CDR1 and CDR2 sequences are SGHKS and YYEKEE (reference sequence). V lost 3 bases, J lost 5 bases, and 5 bases lay in between. As DNA, the CDR3 is TGTGCCAGCAGCTCAAGGGAGACCCAGTACTTC. Protein product: CASSSRETQYF.

In its sample, this clone was seen once. The CDR3 loop is CASSLEIVRAAGYTF. Here the CDR3 DNA reads TGTGCCAGCAGCTTAGAGATCGTCAGGGCAGCGGGCTACACCTTC. V is TRBV11-2 and J is TRBJ1-2, with a possible D match to TRBD1 (5 bases). This CDR3 contains 15 residues. V was cut by 0 bases and J by 8 bases, with 16 bases left in between. Germline V gene lookup returns CDR1 SGHAT and CDR2 FQNNGV.

The rearrangement joins TRBV12-3 or TRBV12-4 to TRBJ2-1; D may be TRBD2 (5 bases). Trimming left V 4 bases short and J 9 bases short, with 7 bases between. There are 11 residues in the CDR3. CDR3 DNA: TGTGCCAGCAGTTCACTAGTTGAGCAGTTCTTC. Its translation is CASSSLVEQFF.

The V and J genes are TRBV6-2 or TRBV6-3 and TRBJ2-6; possibly TRBD1 for D (6 bases). V lost 2 bases to trimming and J lost 2 bases, with 7 bases between them. The CDR3 is 15 amino acids. Germline V gene lookup returns CDR1 MNHEY and CDR2 SVGEGT. CDR3 loop: CASSYGGAGANVLTF. The CDR3 DNA follows: TGTGCCAGCAGTTACGGGGGCGCTGGGGCCAACGTCCTGACTTTC.

The CDR3 region is CASGLEQAGPQHF. As DNA, the CDR3 is TGTGCTAGTGGTTTGGAACAGGCTGGGCCCCAGCATTTT. J is TRBJ1-5 and V is TRBV12-5, with a possible D match to TRBD1 (5 bases). Germline V gene data show CDR1 as LGHNT and CDR2 as FRNRAP. The V end was cut by 1 base, the J end by 9 bases, with 10 bases between. The CDR3 is 13 amino acids.

This clone was recorded only once. The V gene is TRBV29-1, the J gene TRBJ2-3; 8 nucleotides align to TRBD2. Germline values: CDR1 SQVTM, CDR2 ANQGSEA. CDR3 size: 12 residues. Trimming removed 5 bases from V and 9 bases from J; junction bases left unmatched: 7. CDR3 amino acids: CSVSGTRGTQYF. The CDR3 bases are TGCAGCGTTTCCGGGACTAGAGGCACGCAGTATTTT.

This chain links TRBV5-1 with TRBJ2-3; 11 nucleotides agree with TRBD2. The CDR3 has 17 residues. The ends lost 2 bases at V and 1 base at J; junction bases unmatched: 6. From germline, CDR1 is SGHRS and CDR2 YFSETQ. The CDR3 protein is CASSLLSSGRGTDTQYF. The CDR3 DNA follows: TGCGCCAGCAGCTTATTAAGTAGCGGGAGGGGCACAGATACGCAGTATTTT.

The chain carries TRBV6-1 and TRBJ1-5; maybe TRBD1 (5 bases). This CDR3 is built from 15 residues. Looked up from germline, CDR1 is MNHNS and CDR2 is SASEGT. The germline V and J ends were trimmed by 0 bases and 6 bases, with 12 bases remaining between them. CDR3 amino acids: CASSEASGWGQPQHF. The DNA of the CDR3 is TGTGCCAGCAGTGAAGCTTCAGGGTGGGGTCAGCCCCAGCATTTT.

This rearrangement joins TRBV29-1 to TRBJ2-1; 12 bases are a match to TRBD2. Trimming at V came to 6 bases and at J to 2 bases, leaving 14 bases not matched to a gene. The CDR3 length is 18 residues. CDR1 is SQVTM, CDR2 ANQGSEA, per germline. CDR3 coding DNA: TGCAGCGTGAGGGAGGGACTAGCGGGCGTGACCCCCTACAATGAGCAGTTCTTC. This codes for CSVREGLAGVTPYNEQFF.

V and J are TRBV19 and TRBJ2-6, with a weak D call TRBD1 (6 bases). From germline, CDR1 is LNHDA and CDR2 SQIVND (reference sequence). The CDR3 has 15 amino acids. Trimming stripped 6 bases from V and 0 bases from J, with 9 bases between. CDR3 residues: CASRQGDSGANVLTF. The CDR3 coding sequence is TGTGCCAGTAGACAGGGAGACTCTGGGGCCAACGTCCTGACTTTC.

The CDR3 is CASRKTPGISSYNEQFF. The CDR3 DNA follows: TGTGCCAGCAGGAAAACTCCGGGAATAAGCTCCTACAATGAGCAGTTCTTC. The rearrangement uses TRBV27 and TRBJ2-1, with D possibly matching TRBD2 (5 bases). The length of the CDR3 is 17 residues. V gave up 6 bases and J gave up 0 bases, with 18 bases separating them. Per the germline V gene, CDR1 is MNHEY and CDR2 is SMNVEV (reference sequence).

The genes are TRBV20-1 and TRBJ1-2; the match to TRBD1 covers 7 bases. Germline V gene lookup returns CDR1 DFQATT and CDR2 SNEGSKA (reference sequence). This CDR3 is built from 11 residues. J gave up 8 bases and V 5 bases, and 5 bases lay outside the gene matches. The CDR3 DNA reads as TGCAGTGCTCCCGGGACAGACGGCTACACCTTC. It codes for CSAPGTDGYTF.

V and J are TRBV2 and TRBJ1-5, with a tentative D call TRBD1 (5 bases). This CDR3 is 12 amino acids long. Germline V gene data show CDR1 as SNHLY and CDR2 as FYNNEI. V was trimmed by 4 bases and J by 12 bases, leaving 13 bases between them. The CDR3 DNA sequence: TGTGCCAGCAGTGTCGGTCCCGGGGGCCAGCATTTT. This encodes CASSVGPGGQHF.

The chain employs TRBV15 and TRBJ2-2; D is ambiguous. Germline CDR1 LNHNV, CDR2 YYDKDF (reference sequence). V dropped 0 bases and J dropped 5 bases, with 10 bases sitting between them. CDR3 length: 15 amino acids. CDR3 coding DNA: TGTGCCACCAGCAGAGATCGTTTCCCAACCGGGGAGCTGTTTTTT. It codes for CATSRDRFPTGELFF.